The 21 T cell receptor beta chains listed next were all sequenced from one sample in a study of cytomegalovirus exposure and HLA in healthy donors. Vbeta (60) and Jbeta (13) primers were used in the PCR. Only in-frame clones appear in the TCRdb table, and some are missing; sequencing was by immunoSEQ multiplex PCR. The sample shows over 75,000 clones, around 76% of them seen only once. The sample was PBMCs. Receptors were obtained from a man aged 40-50 years in good health and CMV-seropositive.

The CDR3 nucleotides read TGTGCCAGCAGCTTATTCACGGGAGAGGACGAGCAGTACTTC. Its protein product is CASSLFTGEDEQYF. The V and J genes are TRBV7-9 and TRBJ2-7, with a weak D call TRBD2 (6 bases). Trimming took 2 bases from V and 5 from J, leaving 13 bases between them. Per the germline V gene, CDR1 is SEHNR and CDR2 is FQNEAQ (reference sequence). The CDR3 loop spans 14 amino acids.

The chain has TRBV9 and TRBJ1-5; D possibly corresponds to TRBD1 (5 bases). Between the trimmed V and J ends, which lost 1 base and 7 bases, there was a span of 12 bases. The V gene's germline CDR1 is SGDLS and CDR2 YYNGEE. CDR3 size: 14 residues. CDR3 sequence reads: CASSVSGAGQPQHF. The DNA of the CDR3 is TGTGCCAGCAGCGTATCTGGGGCCGGCCAGCCCCAGCATTTT.

The chain is built from TRBV7-3 and TRBJ2-3, with a tentative D call TRBD2 (6 bases). This CDR3 contains 13 residues. From germline, CDR1 is SGHTA and CDR2 FQGTGA. V shed 2 bases and J shed 4 bases, with 7 bases lying between them. DNA for the CDR3: TGTGCCAGCAGCTTAGGAGGGTCAGATACGCAGTATTTT. This gives the protein CASSLGGSDTQYF.

V and J are TRBV27 and TRBJ1-1, with D maybe TRBD1 (6 bases). Germline V gene lookup returns CDR1 MNHEY and CDR2 SMNVEV (reference sequence). V lost 0 bases to trimming and J lost 5 bases, with 22 bases between them. The CDR3 has 18 amino acids. Here the CDR3 reads CASSLSRGRGGLETEAFF. Here the CDR3 DNA reads TGTGCCAGCAGTTTATCGAGGGGGAGGGGGGGATTGGAAACTGAAGCTTTCTTT.

This clone has a single count. V is TRBV6-1 and J is TRBJ1-5; possibly TRBD1 for D (6 bases). Germline V gives CDR1 MNHNS, CDR2 SASEGT. V gave up 6 bases and J gave up 0 bases, with 12 bases separating them. The CDR3 covers 15 residues. CDR3 sequence reads: CASSGTPYSNQPQHF. The DNA of the CDR3 is TGTGCCAGCAGCGGGACACCGTATAGCAATCAGCCCCAGCATTTT.

This rearrangement joins TRBV5-1 to TRBJ1-4, with 9 bases aligning to TRBD1. Losses at the gene ends were 0 bases for V and 5 bases for J; bases not matched to a gene: 2. This CDR3 is 15 amino acids long. The germline CDR1 and CDR2 sequences are SGHRS and YFSETQ. CDR3: CASSLAGTGNEKLFF. CDR3 nucleotide sequence: TGCGCCAGCAGCTTGGCCGGGACAGGGAATGAAAAACTGTTTTTT.

This clone occurred a few times. The chain has TRBV5-1 and TRBJ2-7, with TRBD2 matching over 10 bases. CDR1 is SGHRS, CDR2 YFSETQ, per germline. The trim removed 0 bases at V and 5 bases at J, leaving 5 bases unmatched. The CDR3 has 15 amino acids. The CDR3 here is CASSLEAGGPHEQYF. The CDR3 region has the DNA TGCGCCAGCAGCTTGGAAGCGGGGGGGCCTCACGAGCAGTACTTC.

V gene TRBV6-5 combines with J gene TRBJ2-1; the D gene is possibly TRBD2 (5 bases). Trimming removed 2 bases from V and 8 bases from J, with 16 bases in between. Germline assignment: CDR1 MNHEY and CDR2 SVGAGI. The CDR3 is 15 residues long. DNA of the CDR3: TGTGCCAGCAGTTACGGTCCGGGATGGGCGGATGAGCAGTTCTTC. Translation gives CASSYGPGWADEQFF.

The chain uses TRBV11-2 and TRBJ1-1; D remains unclear. This CDR3 comprises 14 residues. The V end was cut by 5 bases, the J end by 4 bases, with 14 bases between. Germline-derived CDR1 and CDR2 are SGHAT and FQNNGV. The CDR3 DNA follows: TGTGCCAGCAGCCCATACTACACGGGCACTGAAGCTTTCTTT. Encoded protein: CASSPYYTGTEAFF. The complete variable domain, with remaining parts taken from reference TRBV11-2 and TRBJ1-1, reads EAGVAQSPRYKIIEKRQSVAFWCNPISGHATLYWYQQILGQGPKLLIQFQNNGVVDDSQLPKDRFSAERLKGVDSTLKIQPAKLEDSAVYLCASSPYYTGTEAFFGQGTRLTVV.

A few counts support this clone. The rearrangement uses TRBV9 and TRBJ2-7; 16 bases are shared with TRBD2. Germline V gene data show CDR1 as SGDLS and CDR2 as YYNGEE. CDR3 length: 17 residues. V lost 0 bases, J lost 5 bases, and 5 bases stayed unmatched. The CDR3 region is CASSVGGLAGGPHEQYF. As DNA, the CDR3 is TGTGCCAGCAGCGTAGGGGGACTAGCGGGGGGGCCCCACGAGCAGTACTTC.

This clone was detected once. The CDR3 protein is CASSLDRTTDTQYF. The CDR3 DNA reads TGTGCCAGCAGCCTGGACAGGACGACAGATACGCAGTATTTT. This chain links TRBV6-5 with TRBJ2-3, with 7 nucleotides matching TRBD1. Trimming removed 6 bases from V and 3 bases from J; junction bases left unmatched: 6. The CDR3 consists of 14 residues. Looked up from germline, CDR1 is MNHEY and CDR2 is SVGAGI.

The chain links TRBV7-6 to TRBJ2-5; TRBD2 matches at 11 bases. Germline-derived CDR1 and CDR2 are SGHVS and FNYEAQ. Germline trimming cut 5 bases from V and 4 bases from J; bases unmatched to any gene: 6. The length of the CDR3 is 15 residues. The CDR3 bases are TGTGCCAGCAGCCTTAGCGGGGGGGCCGGAGAGACCCAGTACTTC. Translation: CASSLSGGAGETQYF.

A few counts support this clone. The V and J genes are TRBV28 and TRBJ2-7, with D unclear. From germline, CDR1 is MDHEN and CDR2 SYDVKM. Trimming removed 6 bases from V and 3 bases from J, with 9 bases in between. The CDR3 spans 12 residues. CDR3 region: CASSYQDYEQYF. The CDR3 bases are TGTGCCAGCAGCTATCAGGACTACGAGCAGTACTTC.

CDR3 protein: CASSKDVTDTSGGPYQETQYF. The CDR3 DNA is TGTGCCAGCAGCAAAGATGTCACTGATACTAGCGGGGGTCCGTACCAAGAGACCCAGTACTTC. The V call is TRBV21-1, the J call TRBJ2-5; whether TRBD2, the table's D call, matches the DNA was not checked. TRBV21-1 is tagged as a pseudogene. The CDR3 has 21 residues.

This clone was detected a few times. The same CDR3 also results from other DNA sequences found in this sample. The chain uses TRBV11-2 and TRBJ2-5, with 15 bases fitting TRBD2. The CDR3 contains 18 residues. After removal of 4 bases from V and 7 bases from J, the junction contained 13 bases not matched to a gene. Per germline, CDR1 SGHAT and CDR2 FQNNGV. This CDR3 reads CASSSLPGLAGGPWTQYF. CDR3 sequence (DNA): TGTGCCAGCAGCTCACTACCGGGACTAGCGGGGGGTCCATGGACCCAGTACTTC. The full variable domain, with the rest looked up from reference TRBV11-2 and TRBJ2-5, is EAGVAQSPRYKIIEKRQSVAFWCNPISGHATLYWYQQILGQGPKLLIQFQNNGVVDDSQLPKDRFSAERLKGVDSTLKIQPAKLEDSAVYLCASSSLPGLAGGPWTQYFGPGTRLLVL.

With regard to this clone: The same CDR3 arises from other DNA sequences in this sample as well. This chain joins TRBV5-1 and TRBJ2-3, with 7 bases fitting TRBD1. This CDR3 is built from 14 residues. Germline V gene sequence: CDR1 SGHRS, CDR2 YFSETQ. V shed 2 bases, J shed 5 bases, and the junction held 5 bases outside the gene matches. This CDR3 is CASSLGQVGDTQYF. CDR3 nucleotides: TGCGCCAGCAGCTTAGGACAGGTAGGAGATACGCAGTATTTT.

In its sample, this clone was seen once. The CDR3 DNA follows: TGTGCCAGCAGCGTAGCCCCCAGGGGGGAGGCCGGGAATGAGCAGTTCTTC. This sequence encodes CASSVAPRGEAGNEQFF. The chain recombines TRBV9 with TRBJ2-1; D possibly corresponds to TRBD1 (7 bases). Between the trimmed V and J ends, which lost 0 bases and 7 bases, there was a span of 20 bases. The CDR3 extends over 17 amino acids. The germline CDR1 and CDR2 sequences are SGDLS and YYNGEE.

The chain is built from TRBV10-3 and TRBJ2-1, with 8 bases that match TRBD2. Looked up from germline, CDR1 is ENHRY and CDR2 is SYGVKD. CDR3 length: 14 amino acids. The junction had 8 bases not matched to a gene; V was cut back by 6 bases and J by 7 bases. The CDR3 DNA is TGTGCCATCAGACGGACTAGCCTTGGTAATGAGCAGTTCTTC. It is translated as CAIRRTSLGNEQFF.

This clone was picked up one time. The chain is built from TRBV20-1 and TRBJ2-2; D unresolved. V lost 6 bases to trimming and J lost 5 bases, with 7 bases between them. CDR1 and CDR2 (germline): DFQATT, SNEGSKA (reference sequence). The CDR3 sequence is 11 residues long. In nucleotides, the CDR3 is TGCAGTGCCGAGAGAACCGGGGAGCTGTTTTTT. Its translation: CSAERTGELFF.

The DNA of the CDR3 is TGTGCCTCGGGATCGATCGGTTCTGGAAACACCATATATTTT. This codes for CASGSIGSGNTIYF. V gene TRBV7-2 combines with J gene TRBJ1-3; D remains ambiguous. Germline CDR1 reads SGHTA; CDR2 reads FQGNSA. V shed 11 bases and J shed 1 base, with 15 bases lying between them. The CDR3 consists of 14 residues.

Here the CDR3 reads CASSYIGFDEQYF. In DNA form, the CDR3 reads TGTGCCAGCAGTTACATCGGGTTCGACGAGCAGTACTTC. The chain recombines TRBV6-6 with TRBJ2-7; D is ambiguous. This CDR3 is built from 13 residues. Trimming took 2 bases from V and 5 from J, leaving 10 bases between them. CDR1 MNHNY and CDR2 SVGAGI come from the germline V gene (reference sequence).